A single sample gave rise to the 6 T cell receptor beta chains below, sequenced in a study of T cells after yellow fever vaccination. TCRdb fed the 5' RACE reads into MiXCR, producing one record per CDR3 protein. The table lists a few hundred thousand distinct CDR3 sequences, around 4.9% of them singletons. The sequencing here drew on CD4+ T cells sorted from PBMCs, taken on the day of the yellow fever booster vaccination. All receptors derive from a young man who received the YFV17D yellow fever vaccine.

The chain employs TRBV2 and TRBJ1-5; no clear D gene. Germline CDR1 is SNHLY and CDR2 is FYNNEI. The germline V and J ends were trimmed by 4 bases and 8 bases, with 9 bases remaining between them. The CDR3 runs to 12 residues. CDR3 nucleotide sequence: TGTGCCAGCAGTGGAGATTTTGAGCCCCAGCATTTT. This codes for CASSGDFEPQHF.

This clonotype was observed at least ten times. The V call is TRBV5-1, the J call TRBJ2-4; 11 positions match TRBD1. Germline V gene data show CDR1 as SGHRS and CDR2 as YFSETQ. The ends lost 0 bases at V and 7 bases at J; junction bases unmatched: 6. This CDR3 spans 16 amino acids. Written as DNA, the CDR3 is TGCGCCAGCAGCTTGGCCGGGACAGGGGGTCTGAACATTCAGTACTTC. Encoded protein: CASSLAGTGGLNIQYF.

This clonotype was seen ten or more times. The chain has TRBV7-6 and TRBJ2-2; no reliable D call. Germline values: CDR1 SGHVS, CDR2 FNYEAQ. The V end lost 1 base, the J end lost 4 bases, and 7 bases lay between the germline ends. The CDR3 extends over 14 amino acids. CDR3 in DNA: TGTGCCAGCAGCTTAGTAAGGGTCACCGGGGAGCTGTTTTTT. Its translation is CASSLVRVTGELFF.

This clonotype was counted a few times. The CDR3 here is CASSQGQLLQETQYF. The CDR3 DNA reads TGTGCCAGCAGCCAGGGACAGCTCCTTCAAGAGACCCAGTACTTC. The V gene is TRBV3-1, the J gene TRBJ2-5; 7 positions match TRBD1. The CDR3 totals 15 residues. V dropped 3 bases and J dropped 2; count of bases not matched to a gene: 6. Germline loops: CDR1 LGHDT, CDR2 YNNKEL (reference sequence).

The genes are TRBV5-5 and TRBJ2-5; possible D gene TRBD2, 6 bases. The V and J ends lost 1 base and 2 bases respectively, with 9 bases between them. The germline V gene encodes CDR1 SGHKS and CDR2 YYEKEE (reference sequence). This CDR3 is built from 14 residues. CDR3 loop: CASSLWTIQETQYF. In DNA form, the CDR3 reads TGTGCCAGCAGCTTGTGGACTATACAAGAGACCCAGTACTTC.

A remark on this clonotype: A much larger clone lies one base from this, so it may be a read error. This chain links TRBV29-1 with TRBJ2-2; tentatively, D is TRBD2 (5 bases). The V gene's germline CDR1 is SQVTM and CDR2 ANQGSEA. The CDR3 loop spans 12 amino acids. Here the CDR3 reads CSVERNTGELLF. In DNA form, the CDR3 reads TGCAGCGTTGAACGGAACACCGGGGAGCTGCTTTTT.